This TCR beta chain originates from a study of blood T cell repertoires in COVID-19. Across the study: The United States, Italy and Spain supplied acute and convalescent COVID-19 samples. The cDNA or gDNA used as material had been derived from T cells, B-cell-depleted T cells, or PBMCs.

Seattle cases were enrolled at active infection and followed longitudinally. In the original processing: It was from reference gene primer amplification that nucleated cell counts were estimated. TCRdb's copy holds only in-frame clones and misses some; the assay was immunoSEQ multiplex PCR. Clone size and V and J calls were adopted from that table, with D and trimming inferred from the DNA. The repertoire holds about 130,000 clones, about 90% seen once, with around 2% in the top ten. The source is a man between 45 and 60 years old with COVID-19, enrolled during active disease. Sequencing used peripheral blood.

This CDR3 reads CATQGQSNTEAFF. In DNA form, the CDR3 reads TGCGCCACTCAGGGACAGTCAAACACTGAAGCTTTCTTT. V is TRBV10-1 and J is TRBJ1-1; 7 nucleotides align to TRBD1. The germline CDR1 and CDR2 sequences are WNHNN and SYGVQD (reference sequence). CDR3 length: 13 amino acids. The V gene end was trimmed by 10 bases and the J gene end by 2 bases; junction bases not matched to a gene: 7.